The sequence of this T cell receptor (beta chain) was determined in a study of control samples from healthy donors and cancer patients. Germline CDR1 is SGHDT and CDR2 is YYEEEE. The CDR3 loop spans 14 amino acids. Deletions cut 3 bases from V and 4 bases from J, with 13 bases between. The repertoire was sequenced with immunoSEQ multiplex PCR; TCRdb's copy has only in-frame clones and lacks some. Of 100,000 to 150,000 clones in the sample, 80% to 90% were seen once. This chain joins TRBV5-6 and TRBJ1-2; TRBD1 might be the D (6 bases). The sequence came from a man aged 25-45 years in good health. Sequencing was performed on blood. This chain's CDR3 is CASSSSTGGYGYTF. In DNA, the CDR3 is TGTGCCAGCAGCTCCTCGACAGGAGGCTATGGCTACACCTTC. The whole variable domain, filled in from reference TRBV5-6 and TRBJ1-2, reads DAGVTQSPTHLIKTRGQQVTLRCSPKSGHDTVSWYQQALGQGPQFIFQYYEEEERQRGNFPDRFSGHQFPNYSSELNVNALLLGDSALYLCASSSSTGGYGYTFGSGTRLTVV.